A selection of T cell receptor beta chains follows, all from one sample in a study of shared clonotypes between healthy human individuals. Repertoires were generated with immunoSEQ multiplex PCR, while TCRdb's copy carries only in-frame clones and drops some. The sample lists 2,500,000 or so clones, roughly 93% occurring once. What was sequenced was naive CD4+ T cells from PBMCs. The receptor source for this set is a man aged 18 to 29 in good health. Some clones in this sample may be carry-over from other donors' samples. Both conserved end residues are part of each CDR3. Each record gives: V gene, D gene, clone size, J gene, CDR3 protein, CDR3 DNA. A D gene is named only where the DNA matches it firmly. Part of the rows lack a size; the others show once, few, many or a class for expanded clones.

v_gene: TRBV6-5
d_gene: NA
abundance: NA
j_gene: TRBJ1-2
CDR3aa: CASSSQANYGYTF
CDR3nt: TGTGCCAGCTCTAGTCAAGCTAACTATGGCTACACCTTC

v_gene: TRBV5-1
d_gene: TRBD1
abundance: once
j_gene: TRBJ2-1
CDR3aa: CASSLGMGQHSYNEQFF
CDR3nt: TGCGCCAGCAGCTTGGGGATGGGACAGCACTCCTACAATGAGCAGTTCTTC

v_gene: TRBV5-1
d_gene: NA
abundance: NA
j_gene: TRBJ1-4
CDR3aa: CASSGDPNEKLFF
CDR3nt: TGCGCCAGCAGTGGGGATCCTAATGAAAAACTGTTTTTT

v_gene: TRBV4-1
d_gene: TRBD1
abundance: NA
j_gene: TRBJ2-2
CDR3aa: CASSPRTGNTGELFF
CDR3nt: TGCGCCAGCAGCCCGAGGACAGGGAACACCGGGGAGCTGTTTTTT

v_gene: TRBV7-2
d_gene: TRBD1
abundance: NA
j_gene: TRBJ2-7
CDR3aa: CASSHHGTGSYEQYF
CDR3nt: TGTGCCAGCAGCCACCATGGGACAGGGTCCTACGAGCAGTACTTC

v_gene: TRBV5-6
d_gene: NA
abundance: NA
j_gene: TRBJ2-3
CDR3aa: CASLGQVVADTQYF
CDR3nt: TGTGCCAGCCTCGGTCAGGTGGTGGCAGATACGCAGTATTTT

v_gene: TRBV9
d_gene: TRBD1
abundance: few
j_gene: TRBJ1-1
CDR3aa: CASSGPTGFTEAFF
CDR3nt: TGTGCCAGCAGCGGGCCGACAGGGTTCACTGAAGCTTTCTTT

v_gene: TRBV2
d_gene: NA
abundance: NA
j_gene: TRBJ2-1
CDR3aa: CASSEGRSSYNEQFF
CDR3nt: TGTGCCAGCAGTGAAGGCAGGAGCTCCTACAATGAGCAGTTCTTC

v_gene: TRBV2
d_gene: TRBD2
abundance: NA
j_gene: TRBJ2-7
CDR3aa: CASHLQLAGEYEQYF
CDR3nt: TGTGCCAGCCACCTTCAACTAGCGGGAGAATACGAGCAGTACTTC

v_gene: TRBV6-1
d_gene: TRBD1
abundance: NA
j_gene: TRBJ1-5
CDR3aa: CASRPTGGSNQPQHF
CDR3nt: TGTGCCAGCAGGCCGACAGGGGGAAGCAATCAGCCCCAGCATTTT

v_gene: TRBV5-4
d_gene: TRBD1
abundance: NA
j_gene: TRBJ2-2
CDR3aa: CASSSGTGITGELFF
CDR3nt: TGTGCCAGCAGCTCTGGGACAGGGATCACCGGGGAGCTGTTTTTT

v_gene: TRBV19
d_gene: TRBD2
abundance: NA
j_gene: TRBJ2-3
CDR3aa: CATKRTSGSPRKDTQYF
CDR3nt: TGTGCCACCAAACGCACTAGCGGGAGCCCTAGGAAGGATACGCAGTATTTT